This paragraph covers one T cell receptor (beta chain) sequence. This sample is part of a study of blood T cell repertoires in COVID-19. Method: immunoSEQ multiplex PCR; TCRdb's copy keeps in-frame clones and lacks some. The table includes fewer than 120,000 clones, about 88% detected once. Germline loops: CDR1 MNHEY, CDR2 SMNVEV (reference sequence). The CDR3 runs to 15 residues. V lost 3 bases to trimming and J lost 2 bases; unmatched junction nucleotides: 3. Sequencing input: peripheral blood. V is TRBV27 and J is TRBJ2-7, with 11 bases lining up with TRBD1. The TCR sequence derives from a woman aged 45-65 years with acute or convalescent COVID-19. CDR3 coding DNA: TGTGCCAGCAGTTTCCGGGGACAGGGGGCCTACGAGCAGTACTTC. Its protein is CASSFRGQGAYEQYF.